The 30 T cell receptor beta chains presented below share a single source sample, sequenced in a study of blood T cells in healthy people across ages. Together with a sample-barcoded 5' primer, a J-beta primer mix was included in a second PCR lasting roughly 7 to 11 cycles. TCRdb processed the 5' RACE reads anew with MiXCR; each CDR3 protein has one entry. The profile covers about 970,000 distinct CDR3 sequences, with approximately 50% appearing a single time and roughly a fifth taken by the ten largest. Source material: blood. Every receptor here comes from a woman aged 55-69 years in good health.

Comments on this clonotype: The conserved closing phenylalanine or tryptophan is absent in this CDR3, likely reflecting a read error. This rearrangement joins TRBV6-1 to TRBJ2-1, with unresolved D. The V gene lost 6 bases and the J gene lost 4 bases, with 10 bases spanning the gap. The CDR3 consists of 13 residues. CDR1 MNHNS and CDR2 SASEGT come from the germline V gene. The CDR3 sequence is CASRVEPYNEQFS. CDR3 bases: TGTGCCAGCAGAGTTGAGCCTTACAATGAGCAGTTCTCC.

The chain uses TRBV5-1 and TRBJ2-5, with no clear D. Germline V gene data show CDR1 as SGHRS and CDR2 as YFSETQ. Trimming stripped 4 bases from V and 3 bases from J, with 28 bases between. This CDR3 is built from 19 residues. CDR3 DNA sequence: TGCGCCAGCAGCCGCCTACCCGAGGTGGTGGGTACGGCCAAAGAGACCCAGTACTTC. It translates to CASSRLPEVVGTAKETQYF.

V gene TRBV4-1 combines with J gene TRBJ2-3; D is undetermined. This CDR3 has 16 residues. Germline CDR1 and CDR2: MGHRA and YSYEKL. The V end was cut by 4 bases, the J end by 2 bases, with 16 bases between. The CDR3 DNA reads TGCGCCAGCAGCCCTCAAGGGCCACCCATCACAGATACGCAGTATTTT. It specifies CASSPQGPPITDTQYF.

The rearrangement joins TRBV19 to TRBJ2-4; 8 nucleotides align to TRBD1. This CDR3 spans 15 amino acids. Trimming cost V 4 bases and J 4 bases; bases outside gene matches: 6. Germline CDR1 and CDR2: LNHDA and SQIVND (reference sequence). The CDR3 coding sequence is TGTGCCAGTAGTACAGATGGACAGGGAAAAAACATTCAGTACTTC. It encodes CASSTDGQGKNIQYF.

This clonotype was observed a handful of times. This chain joins TRBV7-2 and TRBJ2-1; 11 bases match TRBD2. With 4 bases clipped from V and 1 base from J, the junction kept 3 bases outside the gene matches. Germline V gene lookup returns CDR1 SGHTA and CDR2 FQGNSA. The CDR3 spans 16 residues. CDR3 nucleotides: TGTGCCAGCAGCTCTCGGACTAGCGGGTCCTACAATGAGCAGTTCTTC. Translating gives CASSSRTSGSYNEQFF. Combining the CDR3 with reference TRBV7-2 and TRBJ2-1 gives the whole variable domain GAGVSQSPSNKVTEKGKDVELRCDPISGHTALYWYRQSLGQGLEFLIYFQGNSAPDKSGLPSDRFSAERTGGSVSTLTIQRTQQEDSAVYLCASSSRTSGSYNEQFFGPGTRLTVL.

This clonotype came up a few times. The V and J genes are TRBV2 and TRBJ2-5, with 9 bases matching TRBD2. Germline V gene data show CDR1 as SNHLY and CDR2 as FYNNEI. V lost 4 bases, J lost 5 bases, and 8 bases stayed unmatched. The CDR3 extends over 15 amino acids. The CDR3 here is CASSVRAGGGETQYF. As DNA, the CDR3 is TGTGCCAGCAGTGTAAGAGCGGGAGGCGGGGAGACCCAGTACTTC.

J is TRBJ1-1 and V is TRBV11-1, with a weak D call TRBD1 (6 bases). The CDR3 consists of 17 residues. V was cut by 8 bases and J by 0 bases, with 22 bases left in between. Per the germline V gene, CDR1 is SGHAT and CDR2 is FQDESV (reference sequence). The DNA of the CDR3 is TGTGCCAGCGCTTGGGGGCAGATCGCCGATATGAACACTGAAGCTTTCTTT. As protein: CASAWGQIADMNTEAFF.

The rearrangement joins TRBV18 to TRBJ1-1; D is ambiguous. Germline V CDR1 and CDR2: KGHSH, LQKENI. V was clipped by 3 bases and J by 0 bases, with 11 bases between them. This CDR3 contains 15 residues. This CDR3 is CASSPPTVLNTEAFF. The CDR3 DNA reads TGTGCCAGCTCACCTCCTACAGTTTTGAACACTGAAGCTTTCTTT.

V is TRBV27 and J is TRBJ2-3, with 9 bases aligning to TRBD1. This CDR3 is built from 17 residues. Germline V gene lookup returns CDR1 MNHEY and CDR2 SMNVEV (reference sequence). V trimming: 5 bases; J trimming: 4 bases; junction bases outside the gene matches: 13. Here the CDR3 reads CASSLLTPQGAADTQYF. CDR3 nucleotide sequence: TGTGCCAGCAGTCTACTAACTCCACAGGGGGCTGCAGATACGCAGTATTTT.

The chain carries TRBV24-1 and TRBJ2-3; D not resolved. V dropped 5 bases and J dropped 6 bases, with 8 bases sitting between them. This CDR3 is built from 12 residues. Germline V gene lookup returns CDR1 KGHDR and CDR2 SFDVKD. DNA for the CDR3: TGTGCCACCAGTGCGGACCGGGATACGCAGTATTTT. Protein: CATSADRDTQYF.

This chain connects TRBV20-1 to TRBJ1-1; no firm D call. CDR1 is DFQATT and CDR2 is SNEGSKA in the germline V gene (reference sequence). CDR3 length equals 12 residues. Trimming pared 6 bases from V and 7 bases from J, leaving 15 bases between. For the CDR3, the DNA is TGCAGTGCGTCCAACATGGAGCGTGAAGCTTTCTTT. Protein: CSASNMEREAFF.

The chain has TRBV5-1 and TRBJ2-7, with D tentatively TRBD2 (6 bases). In germline, CDR1 is SGHRS, CDR2 YFSETQ. The CDR3 has 17 amino acids. Between the trimmed V and J ends, which lost 5 bases and 3 bases, there was a span of 24 bases. DNA of the CDR3: TGCGCCAGCAGGCTAGTCCTAGACAGTCGGAGGGGCTACGAGCAGTACTTC. Translation gives CASRLVLDSRRGYEQYF.

As DNA, the CDR3 is TGTGCCAGCAGCCAAGTCCCAGGGAGGTTACTAGCCTACGAGCAGTACTTC. This sequence encodes CASSQVPGRLLAYEQYF. The rearrangement links TRBV3-1 to TRBJ2-7; tentative D call: TRBD2 (6 bases). The CDR3 is 17 amino acids. The V gene lost 1 base and the J gene lost 2 bases, with 18 bases spanning the gap. The germline CDR1 and CDR2 sequences are LGHDT and YNNKEL (reference sequence).

The gene calls are TRBV9 and TRBJ2-4, with D perhaps matching TRBD1 or TRBD2 (5 bases each). TRBJ2-5 explains the end of the DNA better; the J call may be wrong. The CDR3 loop spans 16 amino acids. CDR1 is SGDLS, CDR2 YYNGEE, per germline. The CDR3 loop reads CASSVDWDGAGETQYF. As DNA, the CDR3 is TGTGCCAGCAGCGTAGATTGGGATGGGGCGGGAGAGACCCAGTACTTC.

This clonotype was observed a few times. The chain carries TRBV21-1 and TRBJ1-1; the table assigns TRBD1, which was not confirmed against the DNA. TRBV21-1 is a pseudogene locus. The length of the CDR3 is 16 residues. The CDR3 is CASSQDPGQGNTEAFF. CDR3 DNA: TGTGCCAGCAGCCAGGACCCGGGACAGGGGAACACTGAAGCTTTCTTT.

The rearrangement joins TRBV3-1 to TRBJ2-5, with unresolved D. Germline lookup yields CDR1 LGHDT and CDR2 YNNKEL (reference sequence). There are 17 residues in the CDR3. Trimming left V 1 base short and J 1 base short, with 16 bases between. The CDR3 here is CASSQGSPTVGQETQYF. The CDR3 nucleotides read TGTGCCAGCAGCCAAGGTTCCCCTACGGTGGGCCAAGAGACCCAGTACTTC.

V usage is TRBV28 and J usage is TRBJ2-1; the match to TRBD2 covers 7 bases. The V gene end was trimmed by 2 bases and the J gene end by 6 bases; junction bases not matched to a gene: 1. Looked up from germline, CDR1 is MDHEN and CDR2 is SYDVKM. The CDR3 has 13 residues. DNA for the CDR3: TGTGCCAGCAGTTTAGGGACTATCAATGAGCAGTTCTTC. It yields the protein CASSLGTINEQFF. Based on the CDR3 plus reference TRBV28 and TRBJ2-1, the full variable domain is DVKVTQSSRYLVKRTGEKVFLECVQDMDHENMFWYRQDPGLGLRLIYFSYDVKMKEKGDIPEGYSVSREKKERFSLILESASTNQTSMYLCASSLGTINEQFFGPGTRLTVL.

The V and J genes are TRBV7-3 and TRBJ2-3; the match to TRBD1 covers 9 bases. The CDR3 runs 14 residues. V was clipped by 4 bases and J by 6 bases; unmatched bases: 5. Germline V gene sequence: CDR1 SGHTA, CDR2 FQGTGA. The DNA of the CDR3 is TGTGCCAGCAGCTCCGGGACAGGGTTTGATACGCAGTATTTT. It encodes CASSSGTGFDTQYF.

This clonotype was counted between two and nine times. The chain joins TRBV7-9 to TRBJ2-7; D is undetermined. The CDR3 spans 11 residues. V gave up 5 bases and J gave up 7 bases, with 9 bases separating them. CDR1 and CDR2 (germline): SEHNR, FQNEAQ (reference sequence). CDR3 sequence: CASSTFEEQYF. As DNA, the CDR3 is TGTGCCAGCAGCACATTTGAAGAGCAGTACTTC.

This clonotype appeared a few times. This rearrangement joins TRBV12-3 or TRBV12-4 to TRBJ2-1; D not resolved. The length of the CDR3 is 13 residues. With 4 bases removed from V and 5 bases from J, the gap between germline ends came to 9 bases. This CDR3 reads CASSYSWDNEQFF. CDR3 nucleotide sequence: TGTGCCAGCAGTTACTCATGGGACAATGAGCAGTTCTTC.

The chain uses TRBV20-1 and TRBJ2-1; D might be TRBD2 (5 bases). V was trimmed by 2 bases and J by 9 bases, leaving 14 bases between them. Germline assignment: CDR1 DFQATT and CDR2 SNEGSKA (reference sequence). CDR3 size: 13 residues. CDR3 nucleotide sequence: TGCAGTGCTAGAACGGGATGGGGTGGTGAGCAGTTCTTC. Protein sequence: CSARTGWGGEQFF.

This rearrangement joins TRBV14 to TRBJ2-3; maybe TRBD2 (5 bases). V lost 8 bases and J 4 bases, leaving 25 bases between the germline ends. The CDR3 length is 17 residues. Germline V gene sequence: CDR1 SGHDN, CDR2 FVKESK. CDR3 in amino acids: CASALTRRTRFADTQYF. As DNA, the CDR3 is TGTGCCAGCGCACTTACAAGGAGAACTAGGTTCGCAGATACGCAGTATTTT. Using reference TRBV14 and TRBJ2-3 for the parts outside the CDR3, the full variable domain is EAGVTQFPSHSVIEKGQTVTLRCDPISGHDNLYWYRRVMGKEIKFLLHFVKESKQDESGMPNNRFLAERTGGTYSTLKVQPAELEDSGVYFCASALTRRTRFADTQYFGPGTRLTVL.

The chain's CDR3 is CSVGETSGNIQYF. CDR3 coding DNA: TGCAGCGTTGGAGAGACTAGCGGGAACATTCAGTACTTC. This chain connects TRBV29-1 to TRBJ2-4; 10 bases map to TRBD2. Per the germline V gene, CDR1 is SQVTM and CDR2 is ANQGSEA. V lost 4 bases to trimming and J lost 7 bases; unmatched junction nucleotides: 4. The CDR3 consists of 13 residues.

The rearrangement links TRBV11-2 to TRBJ2-6, with D possibly matching TRBD2 (6 bases). There are 19 residues in the CDR3. Trimming removed 2 bases at V and 1 base at J, with 18 bases between. Per the germline V gene, CDR1 is SGHAT and CDR2 is FQNNGV. Written as DNA, the CDR3 is TGTGCCAGCAGCTTATGGGTGATGGAGGGGACTTCTGGGGCCAACGTCCTGACTTTC. Its translation is CASSLWVMEGTSGANVLTF.

This sequence joins TRBV29-1 and TRBJ2-1; 9 bases align to TRBD1. In germline, CDR1 is SQVTM, CDR2 ANQGSEA. V was pared by 8 bases and J by 6 bases, with 11 bases of the junction left unmatched. This CDR3 contains 14 residues. In DNA, the CDR3 is TGCAGCACCAGCCCGGGACAGGGAATCAATGAGCAGTTCTTC. Amino acid sequence: CSTSPGQGINEQFF.

The chain has TRBV29-1 and TRBJ2-7; 7 positions match TRBD1. The ends lost 6 bases at V and 2 bases at J; junction bases unmatched: 7. Germline CDR1 reads SQVTM; CDR2 reads ANQGSEA. The CDR3 is made up of 13 amino acids. The CDR3 protein is CSVARGQTYEQYF. The DNA of the CDR3 is TGCAGCGTCGCCAGGGGACAGACCTACGAGCAGTACTTC.

This chain connects TRBV27 to TRBJ2-4; 8 bases fit TRBD2. The closer fit of TRBJ2-7 to the DNA end suggests the J call may be wrong. This CDR3 has 14 residues. The germline V gene encodes CDR1 MNHEY and CDR2 SMNVEV (reference sequence). CDR3 in amino acids: CASSREGLNHEQYF. Here the CDR3 DNA reads TGTGCCAGCAGCCGGGAGGGCCTAAACCACGAGCAGTACTTC.

The genes are TRBV7-2 and TRBJ2-7; D is unclear. Germline V gives CDR1 SGHTA, CDR2 FQGNSA. Trimming pared 3 bases from V and 6 bases from J, leaving 9 bases between. This CDR3 is 12 amino acids long. CDR3 loop: CASSFYRAEQYF. The DNA of the CDR3 is TGTGCCAGCAGCTTCTATAGGGCCGAGCAGTACTTC.

This clonotype was counted at least ten times. This chain uses TRBV29-1 with TRBJ2-7; D gene ambiguous. V was shortened by 2 bases and J by 3 bases, with 8 bases between the two germline ends. The CDR3 spans 12 residues. Looked up from germline, CDR1 is SQVTM and CDR2 is ANQGSEA. Here the CDR3 DNA reads TGCAGCGTTGAAATCCCGTACTACGAGCAGTACTTC. The encoded protein is CSVEIPYYEQYF.

In the case of this clonotype: A read error may explain this, as a much larger clone is one base away. The chain links TRBV18 to TRBJ2-1, with TRBD2 identical over 10 bases. The DNA end lines up better with TRBJ2-7; the J call may be wrong. Looked up from germline, CDR1 is KGHSH and CDR2 is LQKENI. The CDR3 extends over 15 amino acids. Written as DNA, the CDR3 is TGTGCCAGCTCATCTAGCGGGAGATCGGGCAATGAGCAGTACTTC. Protein product: CASSSSGRSGNEQYF.